This T cell receptor (beta chain) appears in the sequencing data of a study of T cell repertoires in cytomegalovirus infection. As for the study in general: Newly reported HLA-C-restricted and thoroughly characterized HLA-B-restricted CMV epitopes were employed. The study's findings and limits: Dominating the ex vivo response were HLA-C-restricted CMV-specific TCR beta clonotypes. Using cumulative public TCR beta family frequency, the authors identified those who carried CMV together with the relevant HLA.

In its sample, this clonotype was seen many times. Its antigen is undetermined. Trimming stripped 1 base from V and 5 bases from J, with 11 bases between. Germline CDR1 reads MNHNS; CDR2 reads SASEGT. The CDR3 is 14 residues long. Each CDR3 protein gets one entry after TCRdb re-called the reads with MiXCR. This table has about 890,000 distinct CDR3 sequences, roughly 31% appearing once. This sequence joins TRBV6-1 and TRBJ2-5; D is unresolved. The clonotype comes from a human donor in good health (CMV status not recorded). Some clones in this sample may be carry-over from other donors' samples. The sample consisted of cultured CD8+ T cells from PBMCs, taken from culture after CMV antigen stimulation. The CDR3 DNA sequence: TGTGCCAGCAGTGAAGGCCGGGTGAGGGAGACCCAGTACTTC. The encoded protein is CASSEGRVRETQYF.